A selection of T cell receptor beta chains follows, all from one sample in a study of T cells in Graves' hyperthyroidism and ophthalmopathy. Each CDR3 protein is one row after TCRdb ran MiXCR on the multiplex PCR reads. Found here are some 570,000 distinct CDR3 sequences, 17% of them singletons; the top ten hold about 16%. The sample was blood. These receptors were taken from a woman aged 18-30 years with Graves' ophthalmopathy. CDR3s include the opening cysteine and the closing phenylalanine or tryptophan. A D gene is named only where the DNA matches it firmly. Part of the rows lack a size; the others show once, few, many or a class for expanded clones.

v_gene,j_gene,d_gene,abundance,CDR3aa,CDR3nt
TRBV10-3,TRBJ2-1,TRBD2,many,CAISDLRTSGMYNEQFF,TGTGCCATCAGTGATCTTAGGACTAGCGGGATGTACAATGAGCAGTTCTTC
TRBV28,TRBJ1-6,TRBD1,NA,CASGRPGQASSYNSPLHF,TGTGCCAGCGGTCGACCGGGACAGGCGAGCTCCTATAATTCACCCCTCCACTTT
TRBV5-1,TRBJ1-1,TRBD1,many,CASSRGQGGLNTEAFF,TGCGCCAGCAGCCGAGGACAGGGGGGGTTGAACACTGAAGCTTTCTTT
TRBV30,TRBJ1-2,NA,many,CAWSGGFYGYTF,TGTGCCTGGAGTGGCGGATTCTATGGCTACACCTTC
TRBV19,TRBJ1-6,NA,NA,CASSIVGGSPLHF,TGTGCCAGTAGTATAGTGGGGGGGTCACCCCTCCACTTT
TRBV12-3/TRBV12-4,TRBJ2-6,NA,NA,CASSFGGGSPRGANVLTF,TGTGCCAGCAGTTTCGGTGGTGGCAGCCCCCGGGGGGCCAACGTCCTGACTTTC
TRBV18,TRBJ1-6,NA,NA,CASSPGARNSPLHF,TGTGCCAGCTCACCTGGGGCTCGAAATTCACCCCTCCACTTT
TRBV10-2,TRBJ2-3,NA,NA,CASSHQDSLVADTQYF,TGCGCCAGCAGTCATCAGGACTCCCTGGTCGCAGATACGCAGTATTTT
TRBV5-1,TRBJ2-5,NA,many,CASSVSPGETQYF,TGCGCCAGCAGCGTATCCCCGGGAGAGACCCAGTACTTC
TRBV7-9,TRBJ2-5,NA,NA,CASSRAWEEETQYF,TGTGCCAGCAGCAGGGCGTGGGAGGAAGAGACCCAGTACTTC
TRBV12-3/TRBV12-4,TRBJ2-3,TRBD1,NA,CASRPDRESDTQYF,TGTGCCAGCAGACCGGACAGGGAATCAGATACGCAGTATTTT
TRBV29-1,TRBJ2-1,TRBD2,few,CSALLAGGYNEQFF,TGCAGCGCCCTCCTAGCGGGAGGCTACAATGAGCAGTTCTTC
TRBV28,TRBJ1-2,TRBD1,many,CASSPTGENYGYTF,TGTGCCAGCAGCCCTACAGGGGAAAATTATGGCTACACCTTC
TRBV2,TRBJ1-4,TRBD1,many,CASNEDRGKEKLFF,TGTGCCAGCAACGAGGACAGGGGAAAAGAAAAACTGTTTTTT
TRBV5-1,TRBJ1-2,NA,many,CASSLDGDPNYGYTF,TGCGCCAGCAGCTTGGACGGTGACCCTAACTATGGCTACACCTTC
TRBV7-6,TRBJ2-7,TRBD2,many,CASSAKGGLAGVYEQYF,TGTGCCAGCAGCGCGAAAGGGGGACTAGCGGGAGTTTACGAGCAGTACTTC
TRBV7-3,TRBJ2-1,TRBD2,NA,CASSFPGGLYNEQFF,TGTGCCAGCAGCTTCCCGGGAGGGCTGTACAATGAGCAGTTCTTC
TRBV20-1,TRBJ1-2,NA,many,CSARAAADGYTF,TGCAGTGCTAGAGCTGCGGCCGATGGCTACACCTTC
TRBV7-2,TRBJ2-3,NA,NA,CASSLAGGTLFSQYF,TGTGCCAGCAGCTTAGCTGGAGGGACCTTATTTTCACAGTATTTT
TRBV28,TRBJ1-1,NA,NA,CASSSYRVTVNTEAFF,TGTGCCAGCAGTTCCTACAGGGTTACGGTGAACACTGAAGCTTTCTTT
TRBV7-9,TRBJ2-7,NA,many,CASSAMSPYEQYF,TGTGCCAGCAGCGCGATGTCCCCCTACGAGCAGTACTTC
TRBV6-6,TRBJ2-1,NA,many,CASSYSSAGEQFF,TGTGCCAGCAGTTACTCGAGTGCAGGGGAGCAGTTCTTC
TRBV11-2,TRBJ2-5,NA,NA,CASSLKWGQETQYF,TGTGCCAGCAGCTTAAAATGGGGCCAAGAGACCCAGTACTTC
TRBV7-6,TRBJ2-7,NA,many,CASSPRTGTYNEQYF,TGTGCCAGCAGCCCGAGAACCGGGACATATAACGAGCAGTACTTC
TRBV27,TRBJ2-7,TRBD1,many,CASSFGTGDSYEQYF,TGTGCCAGCAGTTTCGGGACAGGGGACTCCTACGAGCAGTACTTC
TRBV19,TRBJ2-7,TRBD1,many,CASRGDRGLEQYF,TGTGCCAGTAGGGGAGACAGGGGGCTCGAGCAGTACTTC
TRBV5-1,TRBJ1-5,TRBD1,NA,CASSLDGTGNQPQHF,TGCGCCAGCAGCTTGGACGGGACAGGCAATCAGCCCCAGCATTTT
TRBV28,TRBJ1-1,NA,many,CASSLVWDRTEAFF,TGTGCCAGCAGTTTAGTTTGGGATCGCACTGAAGCTTTCTTT
TRBV3-1,TRBJ2-5,NA,many,CASSQDHFRSQYF,TGTGCCAGCAGCCAAGATCATTTTCGGTCCCAGTACTTC
TRBV4-3,TRBJ2-7,NA,NA,CASSQGGSAREQYF,TGCGCCAGCAGCCAAGGGGGGTCGGCTAGAGAGCAGTACTTC
TRBV11-3,TRBJ2-1,NA,few,CASSLGQTTYNEQFF,TGTGCCAGCAGCCTTGGACAGACCACCTACAATGAGCAGTTCTTC
TRBV19,TRBJ2-7,NA,NA,CASSSGPMTERVAYEQYF,TGTGCCAGTAGTAGCGGACCGATGACAGAGCGGGTAGCCTACGAGCAGTACTTC
TRBV5-6,TRBJ1-4,NA,NA,CASSFRVANEKLFF,TGTGCCAGCAGCTTTAGGGTGGCTAATGAAAAACTGTTTTTT
TRBV5-4,TRBJ2-7,NA,NA,CASSLAGFPGEQYF,TGTGCCAGCAGCTTGGCCGGGTTCCCCGGGGAGCAGTACTTC
TRBV7-9,TRBJ2-2,NA,NA,CASTPHGAGELFF,TGTGCCAGCACCCCACACGGGGCCGGGGAGCTGTTTTTT
TRBV20-1,TRBJ2-3,TRBD1,many,CSARDPGQGADTQYF,TGCAGTGCTAGAGATCCGGGACAGGGCGCAGATACGCAGTATTTT
TRBV19,TRBJ1-2,NA,NA,CASVWRGGYGYTF,TGTGCCAGTGTCTGGAGGGGCGGCTATGGCTACACCTTC
TRBV12-3/TRBV12-4,TRBJ1-1,NA,many,CASSSTREDTEAFF,TGTGCCAGCAGTTCTACCAGGGAGGACACTGAAGCTTTCTTT
TRBV5-8,TRBJ2-1,NA,NA,CASSSLTATEQFF,TGTGCCAGCAGCTCACTGACAGCCACTGAGCAGTTCTTC